This entry lists 8 T cell receptor beta chains sequenced from one sample in a study of blood T cell repertoires in COVID-19. The table came from immunoSEQ multiplex PCR; TCRdb's copy has only in-frame clones and leaves some out. Of approximately 44,000 clones in the sample, just over 85% were seen once. Sequences were obtained from peripheral blood. Receptors originate from a man aged 60-69 years with active COVID-19.

The gene calls are TRBV28 and TRBJ2-3; D ambiguous. Trimming left V 5 bases short and J 0 bases short, with 6 bases between. This CDR3 is 13 amino acids long. CDR1 and CDR2 (germline): MDHEN, SYDVKM. This CDR3 reads CASSPHSTDTQYF. CDR3 nucleotide sequence: TGTGCCAGCAGTCCCCATAGCACAGATACGCAGTATTTT.

The chain links TRBV7-8 to TRBJ2-5, with 7 bases identical to TRBD2. Germline V CDR1 and CDR2: SGHVS, FQNEAQ. Losses at the gene ends were 6 bases for V and 0 bases for J; bases not matched to a gene: 4. CDR3 length: 14 residues. CDR3 residues: CASRPGTNQETQYF. Here the CDR3 DNA reads TGTGCCAGCAGACCCGGGACTAACCAAGAGACCCAGTACTTC.

The chain is built from TRBV7-2 and TRBJ2-7, with 7 bases lining up with TRBD2. J was trimmed by 7 bases and V by 5 bases; bases with no gene match: 14. Germline assignment: CDR1 SGHTA and CDR2 FQGNSA. The CDR3 is 15 amino acids. The CDR3 DNA reads as TGTGCCAGCAGCCAGACTGGAGAGGTCGGGAGGGAGCAGTACTTC. The encoded protein is CASSQTGEVGREQYF.

The rearrangement links TRBV28 to TRBJ2-7; TRBD1 might be the D (6 bases). Germline CDR1 MDHEN, CDR2 SYDVKM. The CDR3 contains 14 residues. The V end was cut by 6 bases, the J end by 1 base, with 13 bases between. In DNA form, the CDR3 reads TGTGCCAGCAGCAGCCGACAGGAATCCTACGAGCAGTACTTC. This sequence encodes CASSSRQESYEQYF.

The chain recombines TRBV2 with TRBJ2-3; D unresolved. V lost 7 bases and J lost 3, with 11 bases in between. The germline V gene encodes CDR1 SNHLY and CDR2 FYNNEI. This CDR3 contains 13 residues. The DNA of the CDR3 is TGTGCCAGCATATCCCAGAGGACAGATACGCAGTATTTT. It is translated as CASISQRTDTQYF. Full variable domain (missing parts from reference TRBV2 and TRBJ2-3): EPEVTQTPSHQVTQMGQEVILRCVPISNHLYFYWYRQILGQKVEFLVSFYNNEISEKSEIFDDQFSVERPDGSNFTLKIRSTKLEDSAMYFCASISQRTDTQYFGPGTRLTVL.

V usage is TRBV27 and J usage is TRBJ2-5; TRBD2 agrees at 12 bases. Germline V CDR1 and CDR2: MNHEY, SMNVEV (reference sequence). The CDR3 has 16 amino acids. The junction had 5 bases not matched to a gene; V was cut back by 5 bases and J by 1 base. The CDR3 DNA is TGTGCCAGCAGTGTCCTAGCGGGAGGGCCCCAAGAGACCCAGTACTTC. It is translated as CASSVLAGGPQETQYF.

The chain employs TRBV11-3 and TRBJ2-2, with 8 bases that match TRBD2. The CDR3 is 17 residues long. After removal of 2 bases from V and 5 bases from J, the junction contained 10 bases not matched to a gene. Germline loops: CDR1 SGHNT, CDR2 YENEEA. CDR3 sequence (DNA): TGTGCCAGCAGCTTATTTAGCGGGGACCATCGAACCGGGGAGCTGTTTTTT. Protein product: CASSLFSGDHRTGELFF.

The CDR3 DNA follows: TGCGCCAGCAGCCCCGCCGCCCGAGGAGGAAAGGTACAGGGGAACTATGGCTACACCTTC. Translation: CASSPAARGGKVQGNYGYTF. The V and J genes are TRBV4-1 and TRBJ1-2, with TRBD1 matching over 7 bases. The junction had 22 bases not matched to a gene; V was cut back by 4 bases and J by 2 bases. The CDR3 is made up of 20 amino acids. Germline loops: CDR1 MGHRA, CDR2 YSYEKL.